A single sample gave rise to the 29 T cell receptor beta chains below, sequenced in a study of Graves' ophthalmopathy and Graves' hyperthyroidism. RNA transcripts were the source from which TCR beta CDR3 regions were amplified. HTBI primers served in a first-round RT-PCR, which a second-round multiplex PCR followed. One entry per CDR3 protein results from TCRdb running MiXCR on the multiplex PCR reads. The sample yields more than 150,000 distinct CDR3 sequences, about 40% seen once. The sample was peripheral blood. Source of these receptors: a woman between 40 and 50 years old with Graves' ophthalmopathy.

This CDR3 is CASRARQGSYEQYF. The DNA for the CDR3 is TGTGCCAGCAGAGCCCGACAGGGGTCCTACGAGCAGTACTTC. The rearrangement uses TRBV6-2 or TRBV6-3 and TRBJ2-7; 8 positions agree with TRBD1. This CDR3 has 14 residues. Germline V gene sequence: CDR1 MNHEY, CDR2 SVGEGT. V lost 6 bases to trimming and J lost 1 base; unmatched junction nucleotides: 5.

This clonotype has at least ten counts. The chain joins TRBV28 to TRBJ1-3; D is uncertain. V gave up 2 bases and J gave up 8 bases, with 13 bases separating them. Germline-derived CDR1 and CDR2 are MDHEN and SYDVKM. The CDR3 runs 14 residues. This CDR3 reads CASSLEASRHTIYF. CDR3 coding DNA: TGTGCCAGCAGTTTAGAGGCCAGCCGGCACACCATATATTTT.

This clonotype was observed many times. This chain links TRBV5-1 with TRBJ2-5, with TRBD2 matching 10 bases. CDR1 is SGHRS and CDR2 is YFSETQ in the germline V gene. Trimming cost V 0 bases and J 2 bases; bases outside gene matches: 13. The CDR3 runs to 19 residues. CDR3 coding DNA: TGCGCCAGCAGCTTGGCCGTGATTTCGACTAGCGGGCTACAAGAGACCCAGTACTTC. It translates to CASSLAVISTSGLQETQYF.

This clonotype was counted ten times or more. The rearrangement uses TRBV6-8 and TRBJ1-1; D gene ambiguous. The germline V gene has CDR1 MNHGY and CDR2 SAAAGT. The V end was cut by 7 bases, the J end by 4 bases, with 7 bases between. The CDR3 runs to 11 residues. The CDR3 sequence: CASNCSTEAFF. Here the CDR3 DNA reads TGTGCCAGCAACTGTAGCACTGAAGCTTTCTTT.

This clonotype came up many times. The chain links TRBV28 to TRBJ2-7; the D gene is possibly TRBD1 (6 bases). Germline lookup yields CDR1 MDHEN and CDR2 SYDVKM. With 5 bases removed from V and 0 bases from J, the gap between germline ends came to 14 bases. The CDR3 extends over 15 amino acids. In DNA, the CDR3 is TGTGCCAGCAGTCCACCCCAGGGGTCCTCCTACGAGCAGTACTTC. Translated, it gives CASSPPQGSSYEQYF.

The chain combines TRBV12-3 or TRBV12-4 with TRBJ1-5, with a tentative D call TRBD1 (6 bases). V was trimmed by 3 bases and J by 6 bases, leaving 15 bases between them. The CDR3 contains 15 residues. The CDR3 DNA follows: TGTGCCAGCAGTTTGGAGGGGGTGCAAACTCAGCCCCAGCATTTT. Protein: CASSLEGVQTQPQHF.

This clonotype was detected many times. The chain's CDR3 is CASSQLAGGPYEQYF. CDR3 nucleotides: TGCGCCAGCAGCCAACTAGCGGGAGGGCCCTACGAGCAGTACTTC. V and J are TRBV4-3 and TRBJ2-7, with TRBD2 matching 12 bases. The junction had 1 base not matched to a gene; V was cut back by 2 bases and J by 2 bases. Per the germline V gene, CDR1 is LGHNA and CDR2 is YSLEER. The CDR3 runs 15 residues.

The chain carries TRBV15 and TRBJ2-3; a weak D match, TRBD2 (5 bases). V was trimmed by 1 base and J by 0 bases, leaving 8 bases between them. The CDR3 runs 15 residues. Germline CDR1 reads LNHNV; CDR2 reads YYDKDF (reference sequence). The CDR3: CATSRGGGSTDTQYF. DNA of the CDR3: TGTGCCACCAGCAGAGGTGGCGGGAGCACAGATACGCAGTATTTT.

The chain is built from TRBV6-2 or TRBV6-3 and TRBJ1-5; the match to TRBD1 covers 8 bases. Per germline, CDR1 MNHEY and CDR2 SVGEGT. The J segment lost 6 bases and the V segment lost 5 bases, leaving 6 bases of the junction unmatched. CDR3 size: 14 residues. CDR3 protein: CASSDDRGAQPQHF. The CDR3 bases are TGTGCCAGCAGTGACGACAGGGGTGCTCAGCCCCAGCATTTT.

At least ten counts were recorded for this clonotype. V usage is TRBV7-3 and J usage is TRBJ2-2, with D perhaps matching TRBD1 (5 bases). Germline CDR1 reads SGHTA; CDR2 reads FQGTGA. There are 16 residues in the CDR3. V lost 5 bases and J 2 bases, leaving 15 bases between the germline ends. The chain's CDR3 is CASSLGMGRNTGELFF. In DNA, the CDR3 is TGTGCCAGCAGCCTAGGAATGGGGCGAAACACCGGGGAGCTGTTTTTT.

V gene TRBV12-3 or TRBV12-4 combines with J gene TRBJ2-2; D possibly corresponds to TRBD2 (7 bases). The CDR3 extends over 15 amino acids. Trimming shortened V by 9 bases and J by 3 bases, and 17 bases separated the two germline ends. The CDR3 loop is CASHSRGAHTGELFF. The DNA for the CDR3 is TGTGCCAGTCACTCACGGGGGGCCCACACCGGGGAGCTGTTTTTT.

This clonotype was detected many times. The chain uses TRBV7-2 and TRBJ1-5; D is undetermined. Per the germline V gene, CDR1 is SGHTA and CDR2 is FQGNSA. Trimming removed 1 base at V and 0 bases at J, with 7 bases between. The CDR3 runs to 15 residues. The CDR3 sequence: CASSLVAGSNQPQHF. CDR3 bases: TGTGCCAGCAGCTTAGTAGCGGGTAGCAATCAGCCCCAGCATTTT.

This clonotype was observed a single time. The chain couples TRBV12-3 or TRBV12-4 to TRBJ1-2; 8 bases are shared with TRBD1. The CDR3 consists of 15 residues. V lost 4 bases and J lost 2; bases outside the gene matches: 6. DNA for the CDR3: TGTGCCAGCAGTTCCTTTGGACAGGGAAACTATGGCTACACCTTC. Its protein is CASSSFGQGNYGYTF.

This clonotype showed up many times. The CDR3 sequence is CASSLKNSYEQYF. CDR3 DNA sequence: TGTGCCAGCAGTCTCAAGAATTCCTACGAGCAGTACTTC. This chain connects TRBV28 to TRBJ2-7; D call uncertain. The CDR3 has 13 amino acids. Trimming stripped 5 bases from V and 1 base from J, with 9 bases between. The germline V gene has CDR1 MDHEN and CDR2 SYDVKM. Variable domain in full (rest from reference TRBV28 and TRBJ2-7): DVKVTQSSRYLVKRTGEKVFLECVQDMDHENMFWYRQDPGLGLRLIYFSYDVKMKEKGDIPEGYSVSREKKERFSLILESASTNQTSMYLCASSLKNSYEQYFGPGTRLTVT.

This clonotype was counted only a few times. This chain connects TRBV5-1 to TRBJ1-6; D unclear. The CDR3 consists of 14 residues. Deletions cut 4 bases from V and 7 bases from J, with 12 bases between. CDR1 SGHRS and CDR2 YFSETQ come from the germline V gene. CDR3 nucleotide sequence: TGCGCCAGCAGCAGGACGTTGGAGAATTCACCCCTCCACTTT. It specifies CASSRTLENSPLHF.

In its sample, this clonotype was seen many times. V and J are TRBV7-2 and TRBJ2-7; TRBD1 is a possible D gene (5 bases). CDR1 and CDR2 from the germline V gene are SGHTA and FQGNSA. The CDR3 loop spans 12 amino acids. Trimming shortened V by 5 bases and J by 5 bases, and 10 bases separated the two germline ends. CDR3 sequence reads: CASSTQGNEQYF. DNA for the CDR3: TGTGCCAGCAGCACGCAGGGCAACGAGCAGTACTTC.

This clonotype occurred many times. The chain uses TRBV6-2 or TRBV6-3 and TRBJ1-3, with 7 bases lining up with TRBD1. The ends lost 2 bases at V and 1 base at J; junction bases unmatched: 11. This CDR3 is 18 amino acids long. Germline V lookup: CDR1 MNHEY, CDR2 SVGEGT. For the CDR3, the DNA is TGTGCCAGCAGTTACCCGAATCCGGGACAGCGATCTGGAAACACCATATATTTT. It encodes CASSYPNPGQRSGNTIYF.

This clonotype was counted many times. V gene TRBV28 combines with J gene TRBJ1-2; the D gene is possibly TRBD1 (5 bases). Germline V gives CDR1 MDHEN, CDR2 SYDVKM. The CDR3 loop spans 13 amino acids. Between the trimmed V and J ends, which lost 3 bases and 8 bases, there was a span of 13 bases. CDR3 region: CASSFPQGRGYTF. CDR3 nucleotide sequence: TGTGCCAGCAGTTTCCCGCAGGGTCGGGGCTACACCTTC.

This clonotype was detected many times. The chain recombines TRBV11-2 with TRBJ1-1; the D is unclear. Trimming left V 1 base short and J 3 bases short, with 9 bases between. Per germline, CDR1 SGHAT and CDR2 FQNNGV. CDR3 length: 14 residues. DNA of the CDR3: TGTGCCAGCAGCTTAGTAGACGGGTACACTGAAGCTTTCTTT. This encodes CASSLVDGYTEAFF.

The rearrangement uses TRBV29-1 and TRBJ2-5; TRBD2 agrees at 7 bases. V shed 4 bases, J shed 3 bases, and the junction held 8 bases outside the gene matches. Germline V gene sequence: CDR1 SQVTM, CDR2 ANQGSEA. This CDR3 comprises 14 residues. The CDR3 loop is CSVASGDGKETQYF. CDR3 DNA sequence: TGCAGCGTTGCTAGCGGCGATGGAAAAGAGACCCAGTACTTC.

This clonotype appeared many times. V and J are TRBV6-1 and TRBJ2-5; maybe TRBD2 (6 bases). The CDR3 totals 15 residues. Trimming stripped 3 bases from V and 5 bases from J, with 16 bases between. Germline values: CDR1 MNHNS, CDR2 SASEGT. Here the CDR3 reads CASSETSSLWETQYF. In nucleotides, the CDR3 is TGTGCCAGCAGTGAGACTAGTAGTCTCTGGGAGACCCAGTACTTC.

The chain joins TRBV28 to TRBJ2-7, with D possibly being TRBD1 (6 bases). This CDR3 has 15 amino acids. Germline-derived CDR1 and CDR2 are MDHEN and SYDVKM. With 0 bases removed from V and 6 bases from J, the gap between germline ends came to 15 bases. The CDR3 is CASSLWSTGGGEQYF. For the CDR3, the DNA is TGTGCCAGCAGTTTATGGTCGACAGGCGGAGGCGAGCAGTACTTC. Combining the CDR3 with reference TRBV28 and TRBJ2-7 gives the whole variable domain DVKVTQSSRYLVKRTGEKVFLECVQDMDHENMFWYRQDPGLGLRLIYFSYDVKMKEKGDIPEGYSVSREKKERFSLILESASTNQTSMYLCASSLWSTGGGEQYFGPGTRLTVT.

This chain connects TRBV6-1 to TRBJ2-5; TRBD2 agrees at 12 bases. V dropped 7 bases and J dropped 2; count of bases not matched to a gene: 2. The CDR3 is made up of 14 amino acids. Germline CDR1 and CDR2: MNHNS and SASEGT. The CDR3 DNA follows: TGTGCCAGCACGACTAGCGGGGGTCAAGAGACCCAGTACTTC. Its translation is CASTTSGGQETQYF.

This clonotype was recorded at least ten times. This chain joins TRBV27 and TRBJ2-3, with D tentatively TRBD2 (5 bases). CDR3 length: 15 residues. V gave up 5 bases and J gave up 4 bases, with 16 bases separating them. Germline-derived CDR1 and CDR2 are MNHEY and SMNVEV (reference sequence). In DNA form, the CDR3 reads TGTGCCAGCAGTCCGACGGGGTCCACCGCAGATACGCAGTATTTT. It translates to CASSPTGSTADTQYF.

The chain couples TRBV6-2 or TRBV6-3 to TRBJ2-2; perhaps TRBD2 as D (6 bases). The V and J ends lost 7 bases and 2 bases respectively, with 17 bases between them. The germline gives CDR1 MNHEY, CDR2 SVGEGT. The CDR3 consists of 16 residues. This CDR3 reads CASTGLTDDNTGELFF. The CDR3 DNA reads as TGTGCCAGCACTGGACTAACCGATGACAACACCGGGGAGCTGTTTTTT.

The sample holds many counts of this clonotype. The gene calls are TRBV28 and TRBJ2-7; D possibly corresponds to TRBD2 (5 bases). The V and J ends lost 7 bases and 2 bases respectively, with 12 bases between them. This CDR3 has 13 residues. Germline V gene sequence: CDR1 MDHEN, CDR2 SYDVKM. This chain's CDR3 is CASKGSAAYEQYF. The CDR3 DNA reads as TGTGCCAGCAAAGGGAGCGCAGCCTACGAGCAGTACTTC.

Only a few counts were recorded for this clonotype. V gene TRBV6-5 combines with J gene TRBJ2-5; tentatively, D is TRBD2 (5 bases). This CDR3 region has 14 residues. The germline V gene encodes CDR1 MNHEY and CDR2 SVGAGI. The germline V and J ends were trimmed by 4 bases and 0 bases, with 9 bases remaining between them. CDR3 residues: CASSSRAHQETQYF. The CDR3 bases are TGTGCCAGCAGTTCGCGGGCCCACCAAGAGACCCAGTACTTC.

The gene calls are TRBV6-1 and TRBJ2-7, with D possibly matching TRBD1 (6 bases). CDR1 MNHNS and CDR2 SASEGT come from the germline V gene. CDR3 length: 14 residues. Trimming cost V 10 bases and J 3 bases, with 19 bases left between them. CDR3 nucleotide sequence: TGTGCCACCAGAGGCCCAGGGGCAGACTACGAGCAGTACTTC. This encodes CATRGPGADYEQYF.

The chain joins TRBV20-1 to TRBJ2-5, with TRBD1 identical over 8 bases. CDR3 length: 15 amino acids. The germline V gene encodes CDR1 DFQATT and CDR2 SNEGSKA (reference sequence). After removal of 5 bases from V and 4 bases from J, the junction contained 12 bases not matched to a gene. CDR3 sequence: CSAPRRGTGGETQYF. In DNA form, the CDR3 reads TGCAGTGCTCCTAGACGGGGCACAGGGGGAGAGACCCAGTACTTC.